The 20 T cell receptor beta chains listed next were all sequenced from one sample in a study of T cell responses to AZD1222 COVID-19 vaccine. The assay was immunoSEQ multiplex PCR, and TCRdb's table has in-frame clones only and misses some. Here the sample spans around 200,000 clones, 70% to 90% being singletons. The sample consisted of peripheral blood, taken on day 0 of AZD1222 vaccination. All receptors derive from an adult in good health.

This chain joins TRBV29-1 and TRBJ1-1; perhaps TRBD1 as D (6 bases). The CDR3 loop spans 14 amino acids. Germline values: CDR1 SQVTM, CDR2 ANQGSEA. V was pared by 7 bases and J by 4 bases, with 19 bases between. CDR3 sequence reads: CSGGGGGDGTEAFF. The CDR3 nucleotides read TGCAGCGGCGGAGGGGGGGGCGACGGCACTGAAGCTTTCTTT.

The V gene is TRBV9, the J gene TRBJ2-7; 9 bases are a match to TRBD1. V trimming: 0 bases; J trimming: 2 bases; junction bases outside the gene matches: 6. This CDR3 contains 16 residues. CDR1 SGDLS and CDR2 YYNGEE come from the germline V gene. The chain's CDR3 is CASSVDFRTGAYEQYF. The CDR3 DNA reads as TGTGCCAGCAGCGTAGATTTCCGGACAGGGGCCTACGAGCAGTACTTC.

The DNA for the CDR3 is TGTGCCATCAGTGATCTTGGAAATACGCAGTATTTT. It translates to CAISDLGNTQYF. The rearrangement links TRBV10-3 to TRBJ2-3; D call uncertain. V lost 3 bases to trimming and J lost 7 bases, with 8 bases between them. The CDR3 is 12 amino acids. Germline CDR1 is ENHRY and CDR2 is SYGVKD.

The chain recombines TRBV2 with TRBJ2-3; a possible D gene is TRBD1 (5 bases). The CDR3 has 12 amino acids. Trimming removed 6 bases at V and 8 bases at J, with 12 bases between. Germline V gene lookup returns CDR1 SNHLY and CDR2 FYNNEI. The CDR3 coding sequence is TGTGCCAGCAGGGGGCCCCCACCTACGCAGTATTTT. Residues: CASRGPPPTQYF.

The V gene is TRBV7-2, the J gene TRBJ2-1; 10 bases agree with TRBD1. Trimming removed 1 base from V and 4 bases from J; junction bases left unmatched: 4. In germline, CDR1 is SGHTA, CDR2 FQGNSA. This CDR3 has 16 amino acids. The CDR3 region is CASSLDGTGVYNEQFF. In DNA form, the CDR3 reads TGTGCCAGCAGCTTAGACGGGACAGGGGTTTACAATGAGCAGTTCTTC.

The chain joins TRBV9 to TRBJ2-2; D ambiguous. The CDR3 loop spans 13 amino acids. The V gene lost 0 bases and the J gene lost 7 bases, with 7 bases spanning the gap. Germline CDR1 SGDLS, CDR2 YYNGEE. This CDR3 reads CASSVGPGGELFF. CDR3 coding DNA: TGTGCCAGCAGCGTAGGGCCCGGCGGGGAGCTGTTTTTT.

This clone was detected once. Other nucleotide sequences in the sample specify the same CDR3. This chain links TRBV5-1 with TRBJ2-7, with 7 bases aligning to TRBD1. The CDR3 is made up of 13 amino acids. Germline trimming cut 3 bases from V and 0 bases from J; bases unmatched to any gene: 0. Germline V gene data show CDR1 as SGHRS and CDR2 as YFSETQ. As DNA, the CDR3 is TGCGCCAGCAGCTGGGACAGCTCCTACGAGCAGTACTTC. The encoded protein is CASSWDSSYEQYF. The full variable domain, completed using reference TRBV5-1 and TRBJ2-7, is KAGVTQTPRYLIKTRGQQVTLSCSPISGHRSVSWYQQTPGQGLQFLFEYFSETQRNKGNFPGRFSGRQFSNSRSEMNVSTLELGDSALYLCASSWDSSYEQYFGPGTRLTVT.

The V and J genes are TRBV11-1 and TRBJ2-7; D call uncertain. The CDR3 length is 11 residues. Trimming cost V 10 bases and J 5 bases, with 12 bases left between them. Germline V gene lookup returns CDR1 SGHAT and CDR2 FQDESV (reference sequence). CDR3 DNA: TGTGCCACCGGTAGTGGGGACGAGCAGTACTTC. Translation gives CATGSGDEQYF. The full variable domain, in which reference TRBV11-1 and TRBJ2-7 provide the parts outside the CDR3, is EAEVAQSPRYKITEKSQAVAFWCDPISGHATLYWYRQILGQGPELLVQFQDESVVDDSQLPKDRFSAERLKGVDSTLKIQPAELGDSAMYLCATGSGDEQYFGPGTRLTVT.

The CDR3 loop reads CAWSGGAGLGEQFF. The CDR3, as DNA: TGTGCCTGGAGTGGTGGGGCAGGGTTGGGTGAGCAGTTCTTC. The chain couples TRBV30 to TRBJ2-1, with a possible D match to TRBD1 (5 bases). The germline V and J ends were trimmed by 1 base and 9 bases, with 16 bases remaining between them. From germline, CDR1 is GTSNPN and CDR2 SVGIG (reference sequence). The length of the CDR3 is 14 residues.

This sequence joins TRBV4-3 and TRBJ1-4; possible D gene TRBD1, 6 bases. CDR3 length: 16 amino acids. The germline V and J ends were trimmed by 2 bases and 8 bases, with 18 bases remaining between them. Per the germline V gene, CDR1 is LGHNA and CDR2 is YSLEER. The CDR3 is CASSQKTGRGREKLFF. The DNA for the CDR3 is TGCGCCAGCAGCCAAAAGACAGGCAGGGGACGGGAAAAACTGTTTTTT.

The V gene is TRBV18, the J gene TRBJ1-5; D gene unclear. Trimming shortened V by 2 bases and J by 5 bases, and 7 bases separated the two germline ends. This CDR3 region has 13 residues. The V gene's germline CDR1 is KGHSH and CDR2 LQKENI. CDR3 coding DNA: TGTGCCAGCTCACCAGGGGAGGATCAGCCCCAGCATTTT. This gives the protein CASSPGEDQPQHF.

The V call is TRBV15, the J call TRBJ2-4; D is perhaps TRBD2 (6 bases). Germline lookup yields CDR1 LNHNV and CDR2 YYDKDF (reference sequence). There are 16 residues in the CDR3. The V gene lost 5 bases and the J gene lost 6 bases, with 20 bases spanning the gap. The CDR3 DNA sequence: TGTGCCACCAGCGGAGGGATGGGGGGACGGGGAAACATTCAGTACTTC. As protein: CATSGGMGGRGNIQYF.

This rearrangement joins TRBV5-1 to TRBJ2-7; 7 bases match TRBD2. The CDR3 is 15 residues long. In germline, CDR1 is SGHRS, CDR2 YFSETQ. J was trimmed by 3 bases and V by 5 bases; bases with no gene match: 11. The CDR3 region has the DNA TGCGCCAGCAGAAATGATCTAGCGGAAATCTACGAGCAGTACTTC. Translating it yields CASRNDLAEIYEQYF.

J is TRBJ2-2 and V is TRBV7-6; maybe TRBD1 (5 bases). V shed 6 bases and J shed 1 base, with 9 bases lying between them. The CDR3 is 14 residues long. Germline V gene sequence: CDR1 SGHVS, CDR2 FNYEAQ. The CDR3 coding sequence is TGTGCCAGCAGACCCACAGGGAACACCGGGGAGCTGTTTTTT. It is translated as CASRPTGNTGELFF.

The CDR3 bases are TGTGCCAGTAGTATCGGAGCGGGACAGGGCTACGAGCAGTACTTC. It yields the protein CASSIGAGQGYEQYF. The gene calls are TRBV19 and TRBJ2-7; TRBD1 aligns across 9 bases. Germline values: CDR1 LNHDA, CDR2 SQIVND (reference sequence). The CDR3 is made up of 15 amino acids. Trimming cost V 3 bases and J 3 bases; bases outside gene matches: 6.

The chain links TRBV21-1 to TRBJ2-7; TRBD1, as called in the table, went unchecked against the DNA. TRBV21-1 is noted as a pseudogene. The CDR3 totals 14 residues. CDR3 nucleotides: TGTGCCAGCAGCGCTGACAGGGGGGACTACGAGCAGTACTTC. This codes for CASSADRGDYEQYF.

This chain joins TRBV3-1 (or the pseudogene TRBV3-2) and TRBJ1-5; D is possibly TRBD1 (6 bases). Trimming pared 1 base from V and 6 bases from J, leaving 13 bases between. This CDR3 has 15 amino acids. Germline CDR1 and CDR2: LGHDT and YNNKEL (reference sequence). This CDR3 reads CASSQGDGGGQPQHF. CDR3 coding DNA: TGTGCCAGCAGCCAAGGGGATGGAGGGGGTCAGCCCCAGCATTTT.

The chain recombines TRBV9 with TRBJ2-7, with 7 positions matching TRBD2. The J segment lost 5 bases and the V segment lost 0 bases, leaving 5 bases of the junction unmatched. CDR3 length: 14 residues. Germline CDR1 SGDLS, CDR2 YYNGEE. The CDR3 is CASSVGIGGDEQYF. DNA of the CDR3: TGTGCCAGCAGCGTAGGTATTGGGGGGGACGAGCAGTACTTC. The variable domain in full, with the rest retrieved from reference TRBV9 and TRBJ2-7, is DSGVTQTPKHLITATGQRVTLRCSPRSGDLSVYWYQQSLDQGLQFLIQYYNGEERAKGNILERFSAQQFPDLHSELNLSSLELGDSALYFCASSVGIGGDEQYFGPGTRLTVT.

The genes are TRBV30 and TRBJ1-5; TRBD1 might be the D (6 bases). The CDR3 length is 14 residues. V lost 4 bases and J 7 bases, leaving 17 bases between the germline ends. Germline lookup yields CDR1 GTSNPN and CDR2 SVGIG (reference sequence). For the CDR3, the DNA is TGTGCCTGGACTCACACAGGGACGGGACAGCCCCAGCATTTT. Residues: CAWTHTGTGQPQHF.

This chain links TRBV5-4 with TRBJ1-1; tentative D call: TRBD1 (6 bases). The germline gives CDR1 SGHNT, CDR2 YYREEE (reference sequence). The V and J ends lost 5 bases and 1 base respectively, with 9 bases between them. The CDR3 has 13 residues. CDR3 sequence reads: CASRRGQNTEAFF. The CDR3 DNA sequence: TGTGCCAGCAGACGGGGACAGAACACTGAAGCTTTCTTT.